The next 27 T cell receptor beta chains were all read from a single sample in a study of monozygotic twins with inflammatory bowel disease. TCRdb reanalyzed the 5' RACE reads, giving one entry per CDR3 protein sequence and no DNA. The table for this sample gives about 380,000 distinct CDR3 sequences. Sequenced input: blood. All receptors derive from a human donor with ulcerative colitis or Crohn's disease, or a healthy co-twin of an affected twin (not recorded which).

The chain links TRBV5-1 to TRBJ2-7; TCRdb proposes TRBD1, but this gene call is untestable without DNA. This CDR3 has 15 residues. Germline CDR1 and CDR2: SGHRS and YFSETQ. Here the CDR3 reads CASSLGWGQGHEQYF. The entire variable domain, with the rest obtained from reference TRBV5-1 and TRBJ2-7, is as follows: KAGVTQTPRYLIKTRGQQVTLSCSPISGHRSVSWYQQTPGQGLQFLFEYFSETQRNKGNFPGRFSGRQFSNSRSEMNVSTLELGDSALYLCASSLGWGQGHEQYFGPGTRLTVT.

This chain connects TRBV29-1 to TRBJ1-1; TCRdb lists TRBD1, though no DNA is available to test this call. The length of the CDR3 is 15 residues. From germline, CDR1 is SQVTM and CDR2 ANQGSEA. CDR3 sequence reads: CSAGIRGRENTEAFF.

The chain links TRBV12-3 or TRBV12-4 to TRBJ2-7. The CDR3 is made up of 14 amino acids. The CDR3 is CASSFDGSSYEQYF.

CDR3: CSAQRQGETQYF. This chain links TRBV20-1 with TRBJ2-5. The CDR3 covers 12 residues. In germline, CDR1 is DFQATT, CDR2 SNEGSKA (reference sequence).

This chain connects TRBV27 to TRBJ1-1; TCRdb selects TRBD1, and the lack of DNA leaves this call unchecked. Germline V CDR1 and CDR2: MNHEY, SMNVEV (reference sequence). The CDR3 runs 17 residues. CDR3 region: CASSLSRDGRPDTEAFF.

The genes are TRBV5-1 and TRBJ2-6; the D call from TCRdb, TRBD1, cannot be confirmed without DNA. This CDR3 spans 15 amino acids. CDR1 and CDR2 (germline): SGHRS, YFSETQ. CDR3 region: CASSPQGTGANVLTF.

The chain combines TRBV6-6 with TRBJ2-1; TCRdb's D gene call, TRBD1, goes unchecked for lack of DNA. The CDR3 totals 12 residues. CDR1 and CDR2 from the germline V gene are MNHNY and SVGAGI (reference sequence). CDR3 protein: CAIGPPPNEQFF.

The chain has TRBV7-3 and TRBJ2-3. The germline CDR1 and CDR2 sequences are SGHTA and FQGTGA. CDR3 length equals 14 residues. The CDR3 spells CASSLSLAQDTQYF.

The genes are TRBV7-9 and TRBJ1-1; no DNA is available, so the TRBD1 call from TCRdb remains unchecked. CDR3 length: 12 amino acids. Germline CDR1 and CDR2: SEHNR and FQNEAQ (reference sequence). CDR3: CASSSGAPEAFF.

This chain uses TRBV28 with TRBJ1-2; TCRdb reports TRBD1, a call that lacks DNA to check it against. Germline CDR1 reads MDHEN; CDR2 reads SYDVKM. The CDR3 runs 15 residues. This CDR3 reads CASRALGTPNYGYTF.

The chain employs TRBV14 and TRBJ1-1. Per the germline V gene, CDR1 is SGHDN and CDR2 is FVKESK. This CDR3 is built from 16 residues. Here the CDR3 reads CASSTRGAGPNTEAFF.

The chain is built from TRBV27 and TRBJ2-5; the TCRdb D gene call, TRBD1, has no DNA to confirm it. The CDR3 has 14 amino acids. CDR1 and CDR2 (germline): MNHEY, SMNVEV (reference sequence). This CDR3 is CASSNRQGGETQYF.

The rearrangement joins TRBV5-1 to TRBJ1-2; TCRdb indicates TRBD1, and absent DNA this call remains unverified. CDR1 is SGHRS and CDR2 is YFSETQ in the germline V gene. This CDR3 has 14 amino acids. This chain's CDR3 is CASSRGTENYGYTF.

The chain links TRBV20-1 to TRBJ2-7; with no DNA, the TCRdb D assignment of TRBD1 cannot be verified. The CDR3 has 17 amino acids. Germline V gives CDR1 DFQATT, CDR2 SNEGSKA (reference sequence). The CDR3: CSARGPGQSRVGREQYF.

V is TRBV5-1 and J is TRBJ1-2; no DNA is available, so the TRBD1 call from TCRdb remains unchecked. The V gene's germline CDR1 is SGHRS and CDR2 YFSETQ. The CDR3 loop spans 15 amino acids. CDR3 sequence: CASTLIVGQNYGYTF.

V gene TRBV5-1 combines with J gene TRBJ2-5; the D call from TCRdb, TRBD1, cannot be confirmed without DNA. Per the germline V gene, CDR1 is SGHRS and CDR2 is YFSETQ. This CDR3 has 14 residues. This CDR3 reads CASSPQGGQETQYF.

V and J are TRBV4-2 and TRBJ1-1. From germline, CDR1 is LGHNA and CDR2 YNFKEQ. The CDR3 length is 15 residues. CDR3 loop: CASSQEERGNTEAFF.

This rearrangement joins TRBV5-1 to TRBJ2-1; TCRdb calls TRBD1, which cannot be checked without DNA. Germline values: CDR1 SGHRS, CDR2 YFSETQ. The CDR3 is made up of 15 amino acids. The CDR3 loop reads CASSLGQGRIDEQFF.

CDR3 amino acids: CASRLHKGSSYEQYF. The chain joins TRBV6-5 to TRBJ2-7; absent DNA, TCRdb's TRBD1 call cannot be checked. CDR1 and CDR2 (germline): MNHEY, SVGAGI. The CDR3 consists of 15 residues.

The chain employs TRBV6-1 and TRBJ1-1; TCRdb's D gene call, TRBD1, goes unchecked for lack of DNA. The CDR3 is 15 amino acids. Germline lookup yields CDR1 MNHNS and CDR2 SASEGT. CDR3 residues: CASSPQIGGYTEAFF.

The V and J genes are TRBV12-3 or TRBV12-4 and TRBJ2-3; TCRdb's D call of TRBD1 is untestable without DNA. The CDR3 has 16 amino acids. CDR3 protein: CASSNDRYGPTDTQYF.

J is TRBJ2-1 and V is TRBV24-1; TCRdb reports TRBD1, a call that lacks DNA to check it against. CDR3 length equals 16 residues. The germline CDR1 and CDR2 sequences are KGHDR and SFDVKD. This chain's CDR3 is CATSAAGTGGMGEQFF.

This chain links TRBV18 with TRBJ2-3. Germline V gene lookup returns CDR1 KGHSH and CDR2 LQKENI. The CDR3 sequence is 12 residues long. The CDR3 region is CASSPQGFEEYF.

The chain combines TRBV4-3 with TRBJ1-4; TCRdb's D call of TRBD1 is untestable without DNA. The germline V gene has CDR1 LGHNA and CDR2 YSLEER. This CDR3 is 19 amino acids long. This CDR3 reads CASSQDRGTGSPFNEKLFF.

The chain couples TRBV4-3 to TRBJ1-4; absent DNA, TCRdb's TRBD1 call cannot be checked. Germline CDR1 and CDR2: LGHNA and YSLEER. The CDR3 sequence is 15 residues long. The CDR3 loop is CASSQEGRGGEKLFF.

This sequence joins TRBV3-1 and TRBJ1-1; no DNA is available, so the TRBD1 call from TCRdb remains unchecked. The CDR3 covers 14 residues. Germline CDR1 is LGHDT and CDR2 is YNNKEL (reference sequence). The CDR3: CASSQEGQGAEAFF.

The chain joins TRBV7-6 to TRBJ1-6; TCRdb's D call of TRBD1 is untestable without DNA. The CDR3 covers 14 residues. The germline V gene has CDR1 SGHVS and CDR2 FNYEAQ. Here the CDR3 reads CASSLEGANSPLHF.